The entry that follows covers one T cell receptor beta chain sequence. It lacks a known antigen. It has no much larger one-base neighbor in the sample; base qualities were not kept. V was cut back by 8 bases and J by 5 bases, leaving a gap of 15 bases between them. From its cysteine to its phenylalanine, the CDR3 spans 14 amino acids. Solely the CDR3 DNA is kept, with 42 bases framed from the first base. CDR1 and CDR2, per the germline V gene, are MDHEN and SYDVKM. To prepare the library, RACE was applied. The instrument given in TCRdb is NextSeq 500. During library preparation, unique molecular identifiers were attached to individual cDNA molecules so that TCRs could be counted quantitatively and reproducibly. Each blood RNA sample was used to sequence both TCR alpha and TCR beta chains. The authors' pipeline ran thus. Samples had a median of roughly 98,000 TCRs, with a range from 23,224 to 690,600. The Decombinator software suite was used to annotate the V, J and CDR3 of the TCR reads. For PS versus PT1 abundance plots, all samples were subsampled to the same number of TCRs (28,000). TCRs were defined as expanded if absent before sensitization and observed at least eight times at the 2-week time point. TCRdb handled the public reads itself, with Q25 trimming in fastp and clone calling in MiXCR, and kept productive beta chains. Duplicate CDR3 protein sequences are folded into a single record with the most common DNA and genes. The V and J calls were determined by TCRdb, not by the authors. Recorded for this sample are about 120,000 distinct CDR3 sequences; roughly 12% of them occurred a single time. The top ten clonotypes cover around 2.7% of the sample.

Sample time point, as interpreted from the label and publication: pre-sensitization, week 0. The treatment or condition label of this sample denotes: therapeutic diphenylcyclopropenone sensitization with weekly scalp DPC. At every patch-test visit, the blood draw took place before the patch test was put on. To be eligible, patients had to be aged 18 to 70, diagnosed with alopecia and judged suitable for DPC therapy, while pregnant patients were excluded. Unfractionated whole blood was collected in Tempus Blood RNA tubes, and total RNA was extracted from that blood. This sample was taken from a study of human T cells and chemical hapten exposure (dated by TCRdb to about 2021). Study-wide context: For sensitization, 2% DPC in acetone was applied to a roughly 2 cm by roughly 2 cm area of upper inner arm skin. Weekly therapeutic DPC doses were additionally applied to the scalp of patients throughout the approximately 23-week study period. Patch tests used Finn chambers with 0.01% DPC on the upper back, scored after 6 days by International Contact Dermatitis Research Group standards. The mostly female patient cohort included alopecia areata with under or over 50% scalp involvement, alopecia totalis and alopecia universalis. The libraries were sequenced as a pool, and the TCR yield per sample differed mostly because of small variations in library volumes within the pool. Peripheral blood TCR repertoire changes were tracked in vivo in alopecia patients during primary and secondary sensitization to the hapten diphenylcyclopropenone (DPC). Patient blood was sampled pre-sensitization (week 0) and at 2, 6 and about 24 weeks after DPC sensitization. Nearly 30 alopecia patients provided blood for TCR sequencing at one to four time points (pre-sensitization, 2, 6 and 24 weeks).

Findings and caveats that apply to the study as a whole: DPC sensitization did not change the number of TCRs with a frequency above 1 in 1000, and there was no evidence of changes in global repertoire structure. A positive correlation was found between the number of PT1 expanded TCRs and patch test score, with significance reached at thresholds 8, 16 and 32 but not 4. Alopecia, a presumed autoimmune disease, was present in all patients, so the immune response of the patients might differ from that of healthy individuals. After repeated subsampling, the strength of the expansion versus patch-test correlation and the threshold at which it became significant changed. Compared with pre-sensitization or healthy control sets, expanded TCRs formed significantly more large CDR3 similarity clusters, which is consistent with antigen-driven responses.

This TCR derives from a woman between 18 and 29 years old with alopecia areata. Some clones in this sample may be carry-over from other donors' samples. The material sequenced was whole blood, taken in connection with sensitization to the hapten diphenylcyclopropenone (DPC). Rearrangement joined TRBV28 to TRBJ1-4, with no reliable assignment of the D segment. The sequenced DNA is TGTGCCAGCTCCGGCCCTACGGGAAATGAAAAACTGTTTTTT. Protein translation: CASSGPTGNEKLFF. With all but the CDR3 taken from the reference TRBV28 and TRBJ1-4 genes, the full variable domain is: DVKVTQSSRYLVKRTGEKVFLECVQDMDHENMFWYRQDPGLGLRLIYFSYDVKMKEKGDIPEGYSVSREKKERFSLILESASTNQTSMYLCASSGPTGNEKLFFGSGTQLSVL.